Shown below are 15 T cell receptor beta chains from a single sample sequenced in a study of blood T cell repertoires in COVID-19. The table came from immunoSEQ multiplex PCR; TCRdb's copy has only in-frame clones and leaves some out. The table has some 150,000 clones, roughly 90% seen once. Sequenced material: peripheral blood. The receptors originated from a man aged 55 to 70 with acute or convalescent COVID-19.

This chain links TRBV18 with TRBJ1-1; 11 nucleotides match TRBD1. V was pared by 3 bases and J by 0 bases, with 3 bases of the junction left unmatched. Germline lookup yields CDR1 KGHSH and CDR2 LQKENI. The CDR3 is 16 amino acids. Here the CDR3 DNA reads TGTGCCAGCTCACCGGGACAGGGGGTTATGAACACTGAAGCTTTCTTT. Translating it yields CASSPGQGVMNTEAFF.

The chain is built from TRBV21-1 and TRBJ1-4; the D call TRBD1 from the table was never checked on the DNA. TRBV21-1 is noted as a pseudogene. The CDR3 is made up of 17 amino acids. This CDR3 is CASSPASAGAANEKLFF. The CDR3 DNA reads TGTGCCAGCAGTCCGGCCTCGGCAGGGGCTGCTAATGAAAAACTGTTTTTT.

This chain uses TRBV6-1 with TRBJ1-2, with 9 bases matching TRBD1. The CDR3 extends over 15 amino acids. V dropped 5 bases and J dropped 3; count of bases not matched to a gene: 7. Per the germline V gene, CDR1 is MNHNS and CDR2 is SASEGT. The CDR3 protein is CASSPGQGRDYGYTF. CDR3 nucleotide sequence: TGTGCCAGCAGTCCGGGACAGGGTCGTGACTATGGCTACACCTTC.

CDR3: CASSLGQGRSGANVLTF. DNA for the CDR3: TGTGCCAGCAGCCTGGGACAGGGCAGGTCTGGGGCCAACGTCCTGACTTTC. The V gene is TRBV27, the J gene TRBJ2-6; 9 bases fit TRBD1. The CDR3 is 17 amino acids. The germline V gene encodes CDR1 MNHEY and CDR2 SMNVEV (reference sequence). Trimming cost V 6 bases and J 1 base; bases outside gene matches: 7.

The chain joins TRBV19 to TRBJ2-7, with 9 bases lining up with TRBD1. This CDR3 comprises 14 residues. The germline V gene has CDR1 LNHDA and CDR2 SQIVND (reference sequence). The ends lost 3 bases at V and 4 bases at J; junction bases unmatched: 4. In DNA form, the CDR3 reads TGTGCCAGTAGTATTGCGGACAGGGGTTACGAGCAGTACTTC. This translates into CASSIADRGYEQYF.

V usage is TRBV2 and J usage is TRBJ1-2; tentatively, D is TRBD1 (5 bases). There are 14 residues in the CDR3. Trimming stripped 1 base from V and 5 bases from J, with 11 bases between. Germline CDR1 reads SNHLY; CDR2 reads FYNNEI. The CDR3 spells CASSEGTRRYGYTF. In DNA, the CDR3 is TGTGCCAGCAGTGAAGGGACAAGAAGATATGGCTACACCTTC.

The chain is built from TRBV27 and TRBJ2-7, with D maybe TRBD2 (6 bases). This CDR3 region has 15 residues. The germline V and J ends were trimmed by 6 bases and 1 base, with 16 bases remaining between them. Germline V lookup: CDR1 MNHEY, CDR2 SMNVEV (reference sequence). The CDR3 region is CASSPGAGPSYEQYF. The CDR3 bases are TGTGCCAGCAGCCCGGGTGCGGGGCCGTCCTACGAGCAGTACTTC.

The chain joins TRBV7-8 to TRBJ1-1; TRBD1 agrees at 8 bases. CDR3 length equals 16 residues. V lost 5 bases and J lost 5; bases outside the gene matches: 13. The V gene's germline CDR1 is SGHVS and CDR2 FQNEAQ. The CDR3 coding sequence is TGTGCCAGCAGCCATAGCACAGGGGGGCTTGGAACTGAAGCTTTCTTT. This translates into CASSHSTGGLGTEAFF.

This clone has more than one count but fewer than ten. J is TRBJ2-7 and V is TRBV6-5, with TRBD1 matching over 8 bases. Losses at the gene ends were 2 bases for V and 7 bases for J; bases not matched to a gene: 10. CDR3 length equals 15 residues. Germline CDR1 is MNHEY and CDR2 is SVGAGI. The CDR3 reads CASSYQRTGRGEQYF. In DNA form, the CDR3 reads TGTGCCAGCAGTTACCAACGGACAGGGCGCGGGGAGCAGTACTTC.

The rearrangement links TRBV5-1 to TRBJ1-2; D possibly corresponds to TRBD1 (5 bases). V was trimmed by 5 bases and J by 7 bases, leaving 15 bases between them. Germline lookup yields CDR1 SGHRS and CDR2 YFSETQ. The CDR3 contains 13 residues. This chain's CDR3 is CASSWGPSGGYTF. The CDR3 bases are TGCGCCAGCAGTTGGGGCCCCTCGGGTGGCTACACCTTC.

V gene TRBV2 combines with J gene TRBJ1-1; possible D gene TRBD1, 6 bases. V lost 6 bases to trimming and J lost 5 bases, with 10 bases between them. Germline values: CDR1 SNHLY, CDR2 FYNNEI. This CDR3 spans 12 amino acids. The CDR3: CASRKRGTEAFF. The CDR3 DNA reads TGTGCCAGCAGAAAAAGGGGGACTGAAGCTTTCTTT.

J is TRBJ2-7 and V is TRBV11-3; 12 bases match TRBD1. From germline, CDR1 is SGHNT and CDR2 YENEEA. There are 15 residues in the CDR3. V shed 2 bases and J 6 bases; nucleotides not matched to a gene: 5. CDR3 sequence (DNA): TGTGCCAGCAGCTTAATCGGGACAGGGGGCGCCGAGCAGTACTTC. Translated, it gives CASSLIGTGGAEQYF.

This chain joins TRBV4-1 and TRBJ2-1; 14 positions match TRBD2. The CDR3 contains 14 residues. J was trimmed by 12 bases and V by 1 base; bases with no gene match: 2. Germline CDR1 reads MGHRA; CDR2 reads YSYEKL. The CDR3 DNA reads TGCGCCAGCAGCCAAGTTGGACTAGCGGGAGGGCAGTTCTTC. This translates into CASSQVGLAGGQFF.

The chain has TRBV6-4 and TRBJ2-1, with TRBD2 matching 8 bases. After removal of 0 bases from V and 12 bases from J, the junction contained 13 bases not matched to a gene. Germline lookup yields CDR1 MRHNA and CDR2 SNTAGT. The CDR3 contains 16 residues. The CDR3 loop is CASSDSGLSSGLVQFF. In nucleotides, the CDR3 is TGTGCCAGCAGTGACTCTGGTTTGTCTAGCGGGTTGGTGCAGTTCTTC.

The chain has TRBV2 and TRBJ1-4; 9 positions agree with TRBD1. V gave up 1 base and J gave up 1 base; unmatched junction bases: 7. This CDR3 has 18 amino acids. Germline V gives CDR1 SNHLY, CDR2 FYNNEI. The CDR3 region has the DNA TGTGCCAGCAGTGAAGGTCGGGGACAGGGTCTAACTAATGAAAAACTGTTTTTT. This gives the protein CASSEGRGQGLTNEKLFF.